This T cell receptor beta chain originates from a study of T cells in Graves' hyperthyroidism and ophthalmopathy. Study-wide findings and caveats: The model's output predicted ophthalmopathy at a median of approximately 6.5 months prior to onset.

Using RNA transcripts as the source, TCR beta CDR3 regions were amplified. With the HTBI primer set, the TCR CDR3 went through a first round of RT-PCR. TCRdb called the multiplex PCR reads again in MiXCR, with one record for every CDR3 protein. The repertoire holds a few hundred thousand distinct CDR3 sequences, 15% to 20% seen once, with around 15% in the top ten. Per the germline V gene, CDR1 is MGHRA and CDR2 is YSYEKL. The ends were cut back, 0 bases at V and 2 bases at J, with 14 bases in the middle. The CDR3 length is 16 residues. For this clonotype: Its antigen is not known.

The J gene is TRBJ2-7, the V gene TRBV4-1; D possibly uses TRBD1 or TRBD2 (5 bases each). This TCR was recovered from a middle-aged woman with Graves' ophthalmopathy. The specimen was blood. This CDR3 reads CASSQDGTHHPYEQYF. The CDR3 bases are TGCGCCAGCAGCCAAGACGGGACCCACCACCCCTACGAGCAGTACTTC.